This passage covers 31 T cell receptor beta chains from one sample sequenced in a study of T cell repertoires in aging, cancer and after chemotherapy. Multiplex touch-down PCR with TRB-A/B primers amplified rearranged V-D-J TRB sequences. Each CDR3 protein is one row after TCRdb ran MiXCR on the multiplex PCR reads. In the table there are 200 to 250 distinct CDR3 sequences, about two thirds of which are singletons. The template was genomic DNA from peripheral blood, not RNA. The specimen was blood. The receptors derive from a human donor with a solid tumor.

This clonotype was seen a single time. The chain couples TRBV6-5 to TRBJ2-1; D is perhaps TRBD1 (6 bases). Between the trimmed V and J ends, which lost 10 bases and 6 bases, there was a span of 16 bases. This CDR3 has 13 amino acids. From germline, CDR1 is MNHEY and CDR2 SVGAGI. The CDR3 region is CATHRGDINEQFF. The CDR3 DNA sequence: TGTGCCACCCATCGAGGGGACATCAATGAGCAGTTCTTC.

A note on this clonotype: One end of the junction does not line up with germline, which may come from a read error. V and J are TRBV4-3 and TRBJ1-2, with 8 bases aligning to TRBD1. CDR1 is LGHNA, CDR2 YSLEER, per germline. This CDR3 contains 13 residues. DNA for the CDR3: TGCGCCAGCAGCCCCAGGGGGCCTTATGGCTACACCTTT. This sequence encodes CASSPRGPYGYTF.

This sequence joins TRBV6-6 and TRBJ2-2, with 9 bases lining up with TRBD1. Looked up from germline, CDR1 is MNHNY and CDR2 is SVGAGI (reference sequence). The CDR3 covers 15 residues. Trimming at V came to 4 bases and at J to 9 bases, leaving 9 bases not matched to a gene. This CDR3 is CASSSLDRGSWELFF. In DNA, the CDR3 is TGTGCCAGCAGTTCCCTGGACAGGGGAAGCTGGGAGCTGTTTTTT.

This chain links TRBV6-5 with TRBJ2-7; 14 bases match TRBD2. CDR1 and CDR2 from the germline V gene are MNHEY and SVGAGI. The junction had 6 bases not matched to a gene; V was cut back by 4 bases and J by 7 bases. The CDR3 covers 15 residues. CDR3 in amino acids: CASSLGLAGVEEQYF. CDR3 sequence (DNA): TGTGCCAGCAGTTTGGGACTAGCGGGAGTAGAGGAGCAGTACTTC.

The gene calls are TRBV20-1 and TRBJ1-3; D ambiguous. CDR3 length: 14 amino acids. CDR1 is DFQATT and CDR2 is SNEGSKA in the germline V gene (reference sequence). V lost 5 bases and J 0 bases, leaving 11 bases between the germline ends. CDR3: CSADQTSSGNTIYF. The CDR3 nucleotides are TGCAGTGCTGATCAGACGAGCTCTGGAAACACCATATATTTT.

V and J are TRBV19 and TRBJ1-5; 8 nucleotides match TRBD1. The J segment lost 3 bases and the V segment lost 0 bases, leaving 4 bases of the junction unmatched. Germline CDR1 LNHDA, CDR2 SQIVND (reference sequence). The CDR3 contains 16 residues. The CDR3 region is CASSIDWTGFNQPQHF. The CDR3, as DNA: TGTGCCAGTAGTATAGATTGGACAGGGTTCAATCAGCCCCAGCATTTT. The complete variable domain, with remaining parts taken from reference TRBV19 and TRBJ1-5, reads DGGITQSPKYLFRKEGQNVTLSCEQNLNHDAMYWYRQDPGQGLRLIYYSQIVNDFQKGDIAEGYSVSREKKESFPLTVTSAQKNPTAFYLCASSIDWTGFNQPQHFGDGTRLSIL.

The rearrangement uses TRBV7-9 and TRBJ2-7; a possible D gene is TRBD1 (7 bases). The CDR3 extends over 13 amino acids. V lost 10 bases, J lost 0 bases, and 13 bases lay in between. Germline-derived CDR1 and CDR2 are SEHNR and FQNEAQ (reference sequence). As DNA, the CDR3 is TGTGCCACCAGGGGGGACGGCTCCTACGAGCAGTACTTC. It codes for CATRGDGSYEQYF.

This chain joins TRBV24-1 and TRBJ2-5; 9 nucleotides line up with TRBD2. This CDR3 contains 13 residues. Germline trimming cut 10 bases from V and 5 bases from J; bases unmatched to any gene: 7. Looked up from germline, CDR1 is KGHDR and CDR2 is SFDVKD. The CDR3 loop reads CATGASGTETQYF. CDR3 in DNA: TGTGCCACAGGGGCTAGCGGGACGGAGACCCAGTACTTC.

The chain employs TRBV6-5 and TRBJ1-2, with 8 bases aligning to TRBD1. CDR3 size: 15 residues. Germline assignment: CDR1 MNHEY and CDR2 SVGAGI. V was pared by 6 bases and J by 4 bases, with 10 bases of the junction left unmatched. The chain's CDR3 is CASSRTGGMVYGYTF. The CDR3 nucleotides are TGTGCCAGCAGCAGAACAGGGGGGATGGTCTATGGCTACACCTTC.

This chain links TRBV6-5 with TRBJ1-2; unclear D gene. CDR3 length equals 14 residues. Trimming took 2 bases from V and 1 from J, leaving 8 bases between them. The germline V gene encodes CDR1 MNHEY and CDR2 SVGAGI. In DNA form, the CDR3 reads TGTGCCAGCAGTTACAGCTTATTTAACTATGGCTACACCTTC. As protein: CASSYSLFNYGYTF.

In its sample, this clonotype was seen a few times. The genes are TRBV4-2 and TRBJ2-7; D possibly corresponds to TRBD1 (6 bases). Germline V gene lookup returns CDR1 LGHNA and CDR2 YNFKEQ. Deletions cut 1 base from V and 0 bases from J, with 10 bases between. The CDR3 is 15 amino acids. CDR3 nucleotide sequence: TGTGCCAGCAGCCAAGTGGACAGACTCTCCTACGAGCAGTACTTC. Its translation is CASSQVDRLSYEQYF.

The J gene is TRBJ2-7, the V gene TRBV19; possibly TRBD2 for D (6 bases). Per the germline V gene, CDR1 is LNHDA and CDR2 is SQIVND (reference sequence). The CDR3 loop spans 15 amino acids. V lost 3 bases, J lost 0 bases, and 12 bases lay in between. The CDR3 region is CASSIEAGFSYEQYF. In DNA form, the CDR3 reads TGTGCCAGTAGTATTGAAGCGGGCTTCTCCTACGAGCAGTACTTC.

This sequence joins TRBV27 and TRBJ2-7; no firm D call. This CDR3 comprises 13 residues. The germline gives CDR1 MNHEY, CDR2 SMNVEV (reference sequence). The V end was cut by 2 bases, the J end by 3 bases, with 8 bases between. CDR3 sequence (DNA): TGTGCCAGCAGTTTAGGAATCGGCTACGAGCAGTACTTC. This encodes CASSLGIGYEQYF.

The V and J genes are TRBV5-6 and TRBJ1-3; D gene unclear. The CDR3 extends over 15 amino acids. V shed 0 bases and J shed 0 bases, with 7 bases lying between them. Germline lookup yields CDR1 SGHDT and CDR2 YYEEEE. In DNA form, the CDR3 reads TGTGCCAGCAGCTTGGGACCGATCTCTGGAAACACCATATATTTT. Protein sequence: CASSLGPISGNTIYF. Based on the CDR3 plus reference TRBV5-6 and TRBJ1-3, the full variable domain is DAGVTQSPTHLIKTRGQQVTLRCSPKSGHDTVSWYQQALGQGPQFIFQYYEEEERQRGNFPDRFSGHQFPNYSSELNVNALLLGDSALYLCASSLGPISGNTIYFGEGSWLTVV.

This clonotype was observed a few times. The chain couples TRBV6-5 to TRBJ1-2; D is perhaps TRBD1 (5 bases). Germline loops: CDR1 MNHEY, CDR2 SVGAGI. The CDR3 runs to 13 residues. V gave up 4 bases and J gave up 8 bases, with 14 bases separating them. The chain's CDR3 is CASSLGGTPGYTF. In DNA form, the CDR3 reads TGTGCCAGCAGTTTGGGTGGGACCCCAGGCTACACCTTC.

The rearrangement uses TRBV27 and TRBJ1-1; maybe TRBD1 (5 bases). The CDR3 extends over 20 amino acids. The V and J ends lost 2 bases and 0 bases respectively, with 25 bases between them. Germline-derived CDR1 and CDR2 are MNHEY and SMNVEV (reference sequence). CDR3 sequence reads: CASSLTWRRQTLLMNTEAFF. The CDR3 DNA sequence: TGTGCCAGCAGTTTAACATGGCGTAGACAGACGCTCCTTATGAACACTGAAGCTTTCTTT.

CDR3 coding DNA: TGTGCCAGTAGTATAGGGACAGTTCCCAGCTACACCTTC. It specifies CASSIGTVPSYTF. The chain joins TRBV19 to TRBJ1-2; TRBD1 is a possible D gene (6 bases). CDR1 is LNHDA, CDR2 SQIVND, per germline (reference sequence). Trimming cost V 1 base and J 9 bases, with 12 bases left between them. The length of the CDR3 is 13 residues.

The sample holds a few counts of this clonotype. The chain recombines TRBV6-5 with TRBJ2-7; 9 positions agree with TRBD1. The CDR3 is made up of 14 amino acids. Unmatched junction bases numbered 2, after V lost 5 bases and J lost 0 bases. The germline V gene has CDR1 MNHEY and CDR2 SVGAGI. The CDR3 sequence is CASSRQGGSYEQYF. CDR3 sequence (DNA): TGTGCCAGCAGTCGACAGGGGGGCTCCTACGAGCAGTACTTC.

The chain uses TRBV29-1 and TRBJ2-1, with TRBD2 identical over 10 bases. The CDR3 contains 14 residues. Germline V gene data show CDR1 as SQVTM and CDR2 as ANQGSEA. V shed 3 bases, J shed 5 bases, and the junction held 4 bases outside the gene matches. The chain's CDR3 is CSVDPLAGDNEQFF. The CDR3 nucleotides are TGCAGCGTTGACCCCCTAGCGGGAGACAATGAGCAGTTCTTC.

This sequence joins TRBV19 and TRBJ2-7, with 9 bases fitting TRBD2. Germline loops: CDR1 LNHDA, CDR2 SQIVND (reference sequence). The CDR3 is 15 residues long. After removal of 9 bases from V and 5 bases from J, the junction contained 14 bases not matched to a gene. The CDR3 coding sequence is TGTGCCAGACCTAGCGGGAAGCGGCGAGGCAACGAGCAGTACTTC. Translated, it gives CARPSGKRRGNEQYF.

This clonotype was detected a few times. The chain is built from TRBV20-1 and TRBJ1-5; 8 bases align to TRBD1. Unmatched junction bases numbered 7, after V lost 4 bases and J lost 5 bases. Germline values: CDR1 DFQATT, CDR2 SNEGSKA (reference sequence). The CDR3 has 14 residues. The CDR3 DNA reads TGCAGTGCTACCCAGGGGGCTGTCGATCAGCCCCAGCATTTT. Its protein is CSATQGAVDQPQHF.

V is TRBV29-1 and J is TRBJ2-7; 8 positions match TRBD2. V lost 6 bases and J lost 4; bases outside the gene matches: 5. The CDR3 is made up of 12 amino acids. CDR1 and CDR2 (germline): SQVTM, ANQGSEA. The CDR3 spells CSVSPGGYEQYF. The CDR3, as DNA: TGCAGCGTCTCACCGGGAGGGTACGAGCAGTACTTC.

The rearrangement links TRBV29-1 to TRBJ2-5; D uncertain. Germline V lookup: CDR1 SQVTM, CDR2 ANQGSEA. Trimming shortened V by 7 bases and J by 0 bases, and 6 bases separated the two germline ends. CDR3 length: 11 amino acids. CDR3 coding DNA: TGCAGCGCGACGTACCAAGAGACCCAGTACTTC. Translating gives CSATYQETQYF.

The chain recombines TRBV6-5 with TRBJ2-7; TRBD2 agrees at 8 bases. Germline CDR1 reads MNHEY; CDR2 reads SVGAGI. The CDR3 has 15 amino acids. V dropped 4 bases and J dropped 3; count of bases not matched to a gene: 8. The CDR3 loop is CASSSPGGGVYEQYF. The CDR3 DNA sequence: TGTGCCAGCAGTTCTCCCGGGGGGGGCGTCTACGAGCAGTACTTC.

The chain carries TRBV6-5 and TRBJ2-7, with no clear D. The germline CDR1 and CDR2 sequences are MNHEY and SVGAGI. The ends were cut back, 5 bases at V and 4 bases at J, with 18 bases in the middle. The CDR3 length is 15 residues. CDR3 nucleotides: TGTGCCAGCAGTCCGATCGGGCCGACATATTACGAGCAGTACTTC. Its protein product is CASSPIGPTYYEQYF.

This chain links TRBV6-5 with TRBJ1-1, with D unresolved. Germline V gene data show CDR1 as MNHEY and CDR2 as SVGAGI. The length of the CDR3 is 13 residues. The V end was cut by 5 bases, the J end by 2 bases, with 9 bases between. CDR3 residues: CASSPIYNTEAFF. CDR3 in DNA: TGTGCCAGCAGTCCAATCTATAACACTGAAGCTTTCTTT.

This clonotype was detected only a few times. This chain's CDR3 is CASSLSALQYF. CDR3 coding DNA: TGTGCCAGCAGCTTATCGGCCTTGCAGTACTTC. The V gene is TRBV7-6, the J gene TRBJ2-7, with unresolved D. The CDR3 runs 11 residues. From germline, CDR1 is SGHVS and CDR2 FNYEAQ. Between the trimmed V and J ends, which lost 2 bases and 9 bases, there was a span of 8 bases.

The rearrangement links TRBV5-1 to TRBJ2-7; D might be TRBD2 (5 bases). The V gene's germline CDR1 is SGHRS and CDR2 YFSETQ. The CDR3 length is 15 residues. V was shortened by 3 bases and J by 6 bases, with 19 bases between the two germline ends. The CDR3: CASSSLGPGRGEQYF. DNA of the CDR3: TGCGCCAGCAGCTCCCTGGGCCCCGGACGGGGCGAGCAGTACTTC. Full variable domain (rest looked up from reference TRBV5-1 and TRBJ2-7): KAGVTQTPRYLIKTRGQQVTLSCSPISGHRSVSWYQQTPGQGLQFLFEYFSETQRNKGNFPGRFSGRQFSNSRSEMNVSTLELGDSALYLCASSSLGPGRGEQYFGPGTRLTVT.

The rearrangement uses TRBV29-1 and TRBJ1-1; D is uncertain. Germline-derived CDR1 and CDR2 are SQVTM and ANQGSEA. Trimming stripped 4 bases from V and 3 bases from J, with 9 bases between. The CDR3 has 12 amino acids. CDR3 in amino acids: CSVGIGDTEAFF. CDR3 sequence (DNA): TGCAGCGTTGGTATCGGTGACACTGAAGCTTTCTTT.

The rearrangement joins TRBV29-1 to TRBJ2-7, with TRBD1 identical over 8 bases. With 5 bases clipped from V and 4 bases from J, the junction kept 7 bases outside the gene matches. In germline, CDR1 is SQVTM, CDR2 ANQGSEA. This CDR3 contains 13 residues. CDR3 in amino acids: CSVRRDRPYEQYF. Written as DNA, the CDR3 is TGCAGCGTTCGCCGGGACAGGCCATACGAGCAGTACTTC.

This chain connects TRBV7-3 to TRBJ2-2; 8 nucleotides match TRBD1. The CDR3 is made up of 16 amino acids. Germline CDR1 SGHTA, CDR2 FQGTGA. V dropped 5 bases and J dropped 0; count of bases not matched to a gene: 5. CDR3 bases: TGTGCCAGCAGCCTCGCAGGGGGCGCGAACACCGGGGAGCTGTTTTTT. Its protein product is CASSLAGGANTGELFF.